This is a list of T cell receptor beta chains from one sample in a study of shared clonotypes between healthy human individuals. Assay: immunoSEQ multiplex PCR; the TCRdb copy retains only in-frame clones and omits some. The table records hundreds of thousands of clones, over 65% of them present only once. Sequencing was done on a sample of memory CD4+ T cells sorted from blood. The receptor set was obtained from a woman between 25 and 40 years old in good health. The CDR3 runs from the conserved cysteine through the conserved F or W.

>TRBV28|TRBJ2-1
CASSFLAPNEQFF
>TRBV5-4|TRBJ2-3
CASSLKGSSGRIGTDTQYF
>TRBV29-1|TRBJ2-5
CSVVSYRAEETQYF
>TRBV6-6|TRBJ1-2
CASSLQGDYGYTF
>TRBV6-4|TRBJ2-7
CASSDTNTITSTTSGSGCYYEQYF
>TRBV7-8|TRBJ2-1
CASTRGGLAGVGSYNEQFF
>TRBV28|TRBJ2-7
CASSRRDGKFGEQYF
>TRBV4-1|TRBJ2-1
CASSKGLAGVYNEQFF
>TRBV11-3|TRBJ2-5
CASSLSPGQEETQYF
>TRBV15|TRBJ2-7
CATRNPGQGTYEQYF
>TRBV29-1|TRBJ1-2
CSARGGVRGGYTF
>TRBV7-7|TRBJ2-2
CASSLAQAGGELFF
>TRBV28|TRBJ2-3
CASSGGVLTDTQYF
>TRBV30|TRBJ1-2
CAWSVLAARTF
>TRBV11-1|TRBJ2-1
CASSAPSGGVNEQFF
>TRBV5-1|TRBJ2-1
CASSPPGNEQFF
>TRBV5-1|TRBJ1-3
CASSRGPLDSLNSGNTIYF
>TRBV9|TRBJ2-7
CASSVLVGGEQYF
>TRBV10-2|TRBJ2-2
CASRDDNTGELFF
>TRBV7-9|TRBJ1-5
CASSLGAGEYQPQHF
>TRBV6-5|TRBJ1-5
CASSLQGAGNQPQHF
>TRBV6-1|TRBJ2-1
CASNLLAGHLNEQFF
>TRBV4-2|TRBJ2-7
CASSQWTSGSSHEQYF
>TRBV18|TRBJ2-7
CASSPAGGYEQYF
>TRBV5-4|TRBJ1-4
CASSIRGEEKLFF
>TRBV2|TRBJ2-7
CASSYTSYEQYF
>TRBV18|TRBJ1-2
CASSSGHNYGYTF
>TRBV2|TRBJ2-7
CASSEHYEQYF
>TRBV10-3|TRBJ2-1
CAISEGGNEQFF
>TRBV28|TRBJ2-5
CASSAHQLAGETQYF
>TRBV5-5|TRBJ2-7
CASSLAQRGSSYEQYF
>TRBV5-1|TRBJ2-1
CASSLYEGEQFF
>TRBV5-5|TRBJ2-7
CASSYSGALYEQYF
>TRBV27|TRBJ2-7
CASNPLDRGHEQYF
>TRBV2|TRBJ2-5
CASSRAQRSGETQYF
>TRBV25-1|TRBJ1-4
CASSSFRVEKLFF
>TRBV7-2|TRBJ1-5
CASSLGDRGGQPQHF
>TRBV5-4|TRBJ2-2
CASSPGGWTSGINTGELFF
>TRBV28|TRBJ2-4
CASSFFGSVSPTKNIQYF
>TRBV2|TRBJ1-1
CASRRTERTEAFF
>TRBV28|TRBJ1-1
CASSDRRTEAFF
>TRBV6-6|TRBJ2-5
CASSFPTSGKETQYF
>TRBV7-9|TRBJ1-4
CASSLTTGGEEKLFF
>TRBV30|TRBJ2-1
CAWHPGLAGTYNEQFF
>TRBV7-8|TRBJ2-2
CASSPTGSGELFF
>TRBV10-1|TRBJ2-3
CASSVGQGVSDTQYF